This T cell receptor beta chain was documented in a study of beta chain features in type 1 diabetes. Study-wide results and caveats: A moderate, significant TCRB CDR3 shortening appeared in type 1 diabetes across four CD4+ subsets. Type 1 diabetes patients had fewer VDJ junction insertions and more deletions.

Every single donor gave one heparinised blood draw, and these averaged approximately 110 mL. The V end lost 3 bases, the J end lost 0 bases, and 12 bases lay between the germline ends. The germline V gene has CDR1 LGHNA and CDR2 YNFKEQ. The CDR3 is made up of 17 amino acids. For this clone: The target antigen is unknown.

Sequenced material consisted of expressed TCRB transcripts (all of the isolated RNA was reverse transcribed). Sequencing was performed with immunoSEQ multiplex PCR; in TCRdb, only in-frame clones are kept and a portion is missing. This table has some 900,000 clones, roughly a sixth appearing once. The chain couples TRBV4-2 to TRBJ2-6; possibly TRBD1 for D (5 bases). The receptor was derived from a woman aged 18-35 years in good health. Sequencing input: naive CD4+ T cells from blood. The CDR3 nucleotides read TGTGCCAGCAGCCAGAGTGGGGCGCACTCTGGGGCCAACGTCCTGACTTTC. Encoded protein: CASSQSGAHSGANVLTF.